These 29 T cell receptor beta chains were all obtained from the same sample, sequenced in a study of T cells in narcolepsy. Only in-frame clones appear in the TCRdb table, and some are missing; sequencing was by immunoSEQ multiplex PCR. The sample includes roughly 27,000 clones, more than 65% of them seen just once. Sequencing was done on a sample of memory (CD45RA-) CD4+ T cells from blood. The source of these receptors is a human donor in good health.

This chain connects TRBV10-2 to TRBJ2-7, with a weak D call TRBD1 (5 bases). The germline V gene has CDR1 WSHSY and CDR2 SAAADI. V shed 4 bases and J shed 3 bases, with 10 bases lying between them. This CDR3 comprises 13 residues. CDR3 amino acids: CASSASQGYEQYF. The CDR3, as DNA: TGCGCCAGCAGTGCAAGCCAGGGCTACGAGCAGTACTTC.

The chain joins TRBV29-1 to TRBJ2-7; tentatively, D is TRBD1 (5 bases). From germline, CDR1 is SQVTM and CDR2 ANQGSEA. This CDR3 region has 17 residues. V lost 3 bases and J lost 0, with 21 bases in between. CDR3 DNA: TGCAGCGTTGAGAAACCCCCGCTAAGGGGCGACTCCTACGAGCAGTACTTC. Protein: CSVEKPPLRGDSYEQYF.

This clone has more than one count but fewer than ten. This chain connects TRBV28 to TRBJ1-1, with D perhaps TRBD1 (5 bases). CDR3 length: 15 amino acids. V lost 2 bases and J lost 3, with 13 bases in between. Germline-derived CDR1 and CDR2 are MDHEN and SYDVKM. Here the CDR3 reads CASSLVGGWDTEAFF. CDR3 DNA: TGTGCCAGCAGTTTAGTCGGGGGATGGGACACTGAAGCTTTCTTT.

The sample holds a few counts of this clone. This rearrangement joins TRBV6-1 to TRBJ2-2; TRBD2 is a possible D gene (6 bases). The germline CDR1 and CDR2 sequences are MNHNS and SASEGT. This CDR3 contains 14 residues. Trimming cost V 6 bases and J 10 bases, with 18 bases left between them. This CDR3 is CASSYAEGVVELFF. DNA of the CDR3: TGTGCCAGCAGCTATGCGGAGGGTGTGGTGGAGCTGTTTTTT.

CDR3 sequence reads: CASSPSGDNQPQHF. The CDR3 DNA is TGTGCCAGTAGTCCAAGTGGAGATAACCAGCCCCAGCATTTT. The rearrangement uses TRBV19 and TRBJ1-5, with D uncertain. This CDR3 comprises 14 residues. Trimming pared 5 bases from V and 7 bases from J, leaving 15 bases between. Per germline, CDR1 LNHDA and CDR2 SQIVND (reference sequence).

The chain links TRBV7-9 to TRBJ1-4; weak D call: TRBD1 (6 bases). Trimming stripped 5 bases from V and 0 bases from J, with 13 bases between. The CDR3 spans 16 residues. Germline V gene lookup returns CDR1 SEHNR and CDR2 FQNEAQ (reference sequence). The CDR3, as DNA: TGTGCCAGCAGCACCGGGACACTAGCAACTAATGAAAAACTGTTTTTT. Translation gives CASSTGTLATNEKLFF.

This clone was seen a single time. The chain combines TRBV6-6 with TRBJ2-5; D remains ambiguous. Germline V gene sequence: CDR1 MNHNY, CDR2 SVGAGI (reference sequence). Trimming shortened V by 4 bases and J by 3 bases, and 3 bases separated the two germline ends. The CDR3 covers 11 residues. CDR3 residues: CASSWKETQYF. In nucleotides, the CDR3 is TGTGCCAGCAGTTGGAAAGAGACCCAGTACTTC.

The CDR3 is CASSLSQANVLTF. The DNA for the CDR3 is TGTGCCAGCAGCTTAAGTCAAGCCAACGTCCTGACTTTC. The V call is TRBV7-3, the J call TRBJ2-6, with D unclear. Germline CDR1 reads SGHTA; CDR2 reads FQGTGA. Trimming stripped 1 base from V and 7 bases from J, with 5 bases between. The CDR3 contains 13 residues.

CDR3 coding DNA: TGTGCCAGCAGCGCGGAGACAGGGGGTAATGAAAAACTGTTTTTT. Its translation: CASSAETGGNEKLFF. The rearrangement links TRBV9 to TRBJ1-4, with 9 bases fitting TRBD1. The CDR3 is made up of 15 amino acids. V shed 3 bases and J 4 bases; nucleotides not matched to a gene: 4. The germline V gene has CDR1 SGDLS and CDR2 YYNGEE. Full variable domain (remainder filled in from reference TRBV9 and TRBJ1-4): DSGVTQTPKHLITATGQRVTLRCSPRSGDLSVYWYQQSLDQGLQFLIQYYNGEERAKGNILERFSAQQFPDLHSELNLSSLELGDSALYFCASSAETGGNEKLFFGSGTQLSVL.

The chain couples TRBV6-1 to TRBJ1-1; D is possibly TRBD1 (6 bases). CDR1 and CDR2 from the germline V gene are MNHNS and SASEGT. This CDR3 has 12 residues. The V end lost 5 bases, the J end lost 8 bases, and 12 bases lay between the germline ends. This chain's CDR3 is CASSQTGAEAFF. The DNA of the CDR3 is TGTGCCAGCAGTCAGACAGGAGCGGAAGCTTTCTTT.

CDR3 protein: CASSQRPGLAGGTSYNEQFF. The CDR3 coding sequence is TGTGCCAGCAGCCAGAGACCGGGACTAGCGGGAGGAACCTCCTACAATGAGCAGTTCTTC. V gene TRBV4-2 combines with J gene TRBJ2-1; TRBD2 agrees at 15 bases. The CDR3 is 20 residues long. V trimming: 3 bases; J trimming: 0 bases; junction bases outside the gene matches: 9. Germline V gives CDR1 LGHNA, CDR2 YNFKEQ.

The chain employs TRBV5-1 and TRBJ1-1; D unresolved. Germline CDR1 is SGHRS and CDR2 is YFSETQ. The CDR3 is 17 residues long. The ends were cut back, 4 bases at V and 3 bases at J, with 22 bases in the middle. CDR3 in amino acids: CASSTTGPRRRHTEAFF. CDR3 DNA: TGCGCCAGCAGCACGACCGGTCCCCGTCGGAGGCACACTGAAGCTTTCTTT.

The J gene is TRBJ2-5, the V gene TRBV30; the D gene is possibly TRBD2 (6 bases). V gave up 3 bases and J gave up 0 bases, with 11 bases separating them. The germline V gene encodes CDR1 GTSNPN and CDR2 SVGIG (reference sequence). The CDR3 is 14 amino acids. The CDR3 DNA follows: TGTGCCTGGAGCGGAAGCGGGTACCAAGAGACCCAGTACTTC. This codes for CAWSGSGYQETQYF.

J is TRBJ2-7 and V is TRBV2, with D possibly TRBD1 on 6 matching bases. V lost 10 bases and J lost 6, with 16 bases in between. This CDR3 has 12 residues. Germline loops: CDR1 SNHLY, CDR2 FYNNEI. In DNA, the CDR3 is TGTGCCACCCAGTCACAGGGTTCCGAGCAGTACTTC. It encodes CATQSQGSEQYF.

The CDR3 here is CASSVEVTGGEYGYTF. The CDR3 DNA sequence: TGTGCCAGCAGCGTAGAAGTTACAGGAGGGGAATATGGCTACACCTTC. The J gene is TRBJ1-2, the V gene TRBV9, with D tentatively TRBD1 (5 bases). V was trimmed by 0 bases and J by 5 bases, leaving 17 bases between them. Germline values: CDR1 SGDLS, CDR2 YYNGEE. The CDR3 loop spans 16 amino acids.

CDR3 in amino acids: CASSSIDSGYAGQYNEQFF. The CDR3 DNA sequence: TGTGCCAGCAGCTCGATAGATAGCGGATATGCGGGACAATACAATGAGCAGTTCTTC. The chain employs TRBV7-6 and TRBJ2-1; D may be TRBD1 or TRBD2 (6 bases each). Trimming removed 4 bases at V and 4 bases at J, with 26 bases between. The CDR3 runs to 19 residues. The germline V gene has CDR1 SGHVS and CDR2 FNYEAQ.

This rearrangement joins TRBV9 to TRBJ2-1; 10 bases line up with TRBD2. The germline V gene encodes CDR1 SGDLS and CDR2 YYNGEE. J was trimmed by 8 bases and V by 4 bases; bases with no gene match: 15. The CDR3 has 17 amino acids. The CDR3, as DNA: TGTGCCAGCAGCCCGACTAATGGACTAGCGGTGGGGGATGAGCAGTTCTTC. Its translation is CASSPTNGLAVGDEQFF.

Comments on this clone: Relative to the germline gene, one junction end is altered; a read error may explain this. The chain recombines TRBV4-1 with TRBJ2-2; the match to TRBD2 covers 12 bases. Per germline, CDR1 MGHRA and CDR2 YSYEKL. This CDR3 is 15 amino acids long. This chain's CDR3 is CASKTSGGDTGELLF. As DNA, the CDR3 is TGCGCCAGCAAGACTAGCGGGGGTGACACCGGGGAGCTGCTTTTT.

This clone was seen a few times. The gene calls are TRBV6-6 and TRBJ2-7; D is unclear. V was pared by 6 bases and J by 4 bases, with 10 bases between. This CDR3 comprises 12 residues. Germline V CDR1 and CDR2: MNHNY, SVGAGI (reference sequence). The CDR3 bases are TGTGCCAGCAGGGGTGCAGGTTACGAGCAGTACTTC. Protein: CASRGAGYEQYF.

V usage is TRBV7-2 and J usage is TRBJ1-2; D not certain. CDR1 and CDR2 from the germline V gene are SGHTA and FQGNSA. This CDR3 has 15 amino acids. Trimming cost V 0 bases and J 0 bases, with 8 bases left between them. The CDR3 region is CASSLAWDPNYGYTF. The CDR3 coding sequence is TGTGCCAGCAGCTTAGCGTGGGATCCTAACTATGGCTACACCTTC.

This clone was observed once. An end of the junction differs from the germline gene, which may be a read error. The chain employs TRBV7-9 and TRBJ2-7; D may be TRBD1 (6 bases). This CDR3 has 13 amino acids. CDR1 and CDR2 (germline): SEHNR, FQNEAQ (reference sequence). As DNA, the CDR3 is TGCGCCAGCAGCCAAAACAGGGTTGGCGAGCAGTACTTC. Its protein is CASSQNRVGEQYF.

CDR3 amino acids: CASSLESGATDTQYF. Here the CDR3 DNA reads TGTGCCAGCAGCTTAGAGTCAGGGGCAACAGATACGCAGTATTTT. The V and J genes are TRBV7-3 and TRBJ2-3; possible D gene TRBD1, 6 bases. Between the trimmed V and J ends, which lost 2 bases and 3 bases, there was a span of 12 bases. Germline V lookup: CDR1 SGHTA, CDR2 FQGTGA. CDR3 length equals 15 residues.

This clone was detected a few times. CDR3 DNA sequence: TGTGCCAGTAGCAGGTACGTGGACACTGAAGCTTTCTTT. Translating it yields CASSRYVDTEAFF. V and J are TRBV19 and TRBJ1-1; no reliable D call. CDR3 length equals 13 residues. The V gene's germline CDR1 is LNHDA and CDR2 SQIVND (reference sequence). V was pared by 6 bases and J by 3 bases, with 11 bases between.

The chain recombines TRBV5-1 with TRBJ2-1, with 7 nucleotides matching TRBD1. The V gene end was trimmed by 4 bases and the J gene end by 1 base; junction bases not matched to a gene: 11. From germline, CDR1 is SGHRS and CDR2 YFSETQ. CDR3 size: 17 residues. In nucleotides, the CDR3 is TGCGCCAGCAGCAGATCGCCCGGGACAGCATCCTACAATGAGCAGTTCTTC. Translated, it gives CASSRSPGTASYNEQFF.

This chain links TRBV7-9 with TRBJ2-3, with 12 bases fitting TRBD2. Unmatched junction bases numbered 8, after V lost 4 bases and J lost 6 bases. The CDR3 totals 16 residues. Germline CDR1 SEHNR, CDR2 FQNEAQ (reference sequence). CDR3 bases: TGTGCCAGCAGCTACCCGACTAGCGGGAGACCGGATACGCAGTATTTT. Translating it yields CASSYPTSGRPDTQYF.

The CDR3 DNA is TGTGCCAGCAGCTTAGAGTCCAGGGCCGAGCAGTACTTC. Protein product: CASSLESRAEQYF. The gene calls are TRBV7-8 and TRBJ2-7, with a possible D match to TRBD1 (5 bases). Germline assignment: CDR1 SGHVS and CDR2 FQNEAQ. V gave up 1 base and J gave up 6 bases, with 10 bases separating them. The CDR3 is 13 residues long.

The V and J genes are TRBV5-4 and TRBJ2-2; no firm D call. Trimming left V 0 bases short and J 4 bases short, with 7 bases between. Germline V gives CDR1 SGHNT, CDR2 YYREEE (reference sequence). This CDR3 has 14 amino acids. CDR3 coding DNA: TGTGCCAGCAGCTTGGGTCAGGCCACCGGGGAGCTGTTTTTT. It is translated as CASSLGQATGELFF.

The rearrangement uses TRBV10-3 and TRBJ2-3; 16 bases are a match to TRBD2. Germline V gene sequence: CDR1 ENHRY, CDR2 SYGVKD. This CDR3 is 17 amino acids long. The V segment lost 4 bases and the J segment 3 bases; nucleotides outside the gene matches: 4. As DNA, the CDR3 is TGTGCCATCAGTGGACTGGGACTAGCGGGAGGGACAGATACGCAGTATTTT. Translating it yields CAISGLGLAGGTDTQYF.

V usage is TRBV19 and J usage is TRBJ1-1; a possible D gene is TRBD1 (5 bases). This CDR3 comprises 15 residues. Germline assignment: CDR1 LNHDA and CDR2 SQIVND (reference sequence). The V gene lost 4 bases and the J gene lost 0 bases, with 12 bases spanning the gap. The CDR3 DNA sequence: TGTGCCAGTAGTAGAAGGGGAGGGATGAACACTGAAGCTTTCTTT. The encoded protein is CASSRRGGMNTEAFF.